A selection of T cell receptor beta chains follows, all from one sample in a study of blood T cell repertoires in COVID-19. Assay: immunoSEQ multiplex PCR; the TCRdb copy retains only in-frame clones and omits some. The sample holds 70,000 to 95,000 clones, 80% to 90% seen once. The sequenced sample was peripheral blood. These receptors all come from a human donor in a cohort sampled during active COVID-19. CDR3s include the opening cysteine and the closing phenylalanine or tryptophan. D genes are given only for firm matches. A clone size is listed for some rows: how often the clone was seen (once, few, many), or a class if it is expanded.

>NA|NA|TRBJ1-1|TRBV28
TGTGCCAGCAGGGCGGAGGGGAGTCTTGTGGACACTGAAGCTTTCTTT
CASRAEGSLVDTEAFF
>NA|NA|TRBJ2-4|TRBV6-5
TGTGCCAGCAGTTACTCCCCCTCCCTAGGGGGAAACATTCAGTACTTC
CASSYSPSLGGNIQYF
>TRBD1|NA|TRBJ2-7|TRBV10-3
TGTGCCATCGGGTCCGGGACAGGGGGCGACGAGCAGTACTTC
CAIGSGTGGDEQYF
>TRBD1|NA|TRBJ2-1|TRBV10-3
TGTGCCATCAGACAGGGGGCGTACAATGAGCAGTTCTTC
CAIRQGAYNEQFF
>NA|NA|TRBJ1-2|TRBV10-1
TGCGCCAGCAGTGAGAACCTTAACTATGGCTACACCTTT
CASSENLNYGYTF
>NA|NA|TRBJ2-1|TRBV11-2
TGTGCCAGCAGCCCCTCGACACTCTCCTACAATGAGCAGTTCTTC
CASSPSTLSYNEQFF
>TRBD2|NA|TRBJ2-4|TRBV7-9
TGTGCCAGCAGCCCATGGGGACTAGCGGGGCAAAACATTCAGTACTTC
CASSPWGLAGQNIQYF
>NA|NA|TRBJ2-3|TRBV6-1
TGTGCCAGCAGTTCCCTCGGCGGGTATACGCAGTATTTT
CASSSLGGYTQYF
>TRBD1|NA|TRBJ2-7|TRBV10-3
TGTGCCATCAGGCAGGGACAGGGGGCCTACGAGCAGTACTTC
CAIRQGQGAYEQYF
>NA|few|TRBJ2-5|TRBV5-1
TGCGCCAGCAGCAAGGACAGAGGACCCCAAGAGACCCAGTACTTC
CASSKDRGPQETQYF
>TRBD1|NA|TRBJ1-4|TRBV27
TGTGCCAGCAGTTTCACCCAACTTCAGGGGGCGAGGGAAAAACTGTTTTTT
CASSFTQLQGAREKLFF
>NA|NA|TRBJ1-6|TRBV6-5
TGTGCCAGCAGTTATCAAGCGAGCTCCTATAATTCACCCCTCCACTTT
CASSYQASSYNSPLHF
>TRBD2|NA|TRBJ2-3|TRBV28
TGTGCCAGCAGTCGACTAGCGGGGGCTAGGTCCGAGTATTTT
CASSRLAGARSEYF
>NA|NA|TRBJ2-1|TRBV3-1/TRBV3-2
TGTGCCAGCACCTCCTTACACAGGTTCAATGAGCAGTTCTTC
CASTSLHRFNEQFF
>TRBD2|few|TRBJ2-1|TRBV19
TGTGCCAGCCGACGACTAGCGGGGGGGCAGAGCAACAATGAGCAGTTCTTC
CASRRLAGGQSNNEQFF
>TRBD2|NA|TRBJ2-5|TRBV7-3
TGTGCCAGCAGCCCCGGACTAGCGGGGGCGGGGCAAGAGACCCAGTACTTC
CASSPGLAGAGQETQYF
>TRBD1|NA|TRBJ2-5|TRBV10-1
TGCGCCAGCAGTGAGGACGGGACAGCTGAAGAGACCCAGTACTTC
CASSEDGTAEETQYF
>TRBD1|NA|TRBJ1-2|TRBV28
TGTGCCAGCAGTCGGGGACAGGGAAGGTATGGCTACACCTTC
CASSRGQGRYGYTF
>TRBD1|NA|TRBJ2-3|TRBV19
TGTGCCACCCGGGACAGGGGGGGGGTAACAGATACGCAGTATTTT
CATRDRGGVTDTQYF
>NA|NA|TRBJ1-2|TRBV5-8
TGTGCCAGCAGCTCAAGGGCCGGGGGCTATGGCTACACCTTC
CASSSRAGGYGYTF
>TRBD2|NA|TRBJ2-7|TRBV5-4
TGTGCCAGCAGCTCAGTAGCGGGGGGGCAATTTAGCGAGCAGTACTTC
CASSSVAGGQFSEQYF
>NA|NA|TRBJ1-1|TRBV18
TGTGCCAGCTCACCGAACCAAGGGGCGTGGAACACTGAAGCTTTCTTT
CASSPNQGAWNTEAFF
>TRBD1|NA|TRBJ1-4|TRBV30
TGTGCCTGGAGGGGACAGGCCTTCGTGGGGAAACTGTTTTTT
CAWRGQAFVGKLFF
>TRBD2|NA|TRBJ2-3|TRBV7-2
TGTGCCAGCAGCGCGACTAGCGGGGGGGGTGGGTATTTT
CASSATSGGGGYF
>TRBD2|NA|TRBJ2-3|TRBV27
TGTGCCAGCAGTGGACCGGGACTAGCGGGGGGGAGAGATACGCAGTATTTT
CASSGPGLAGGRDTQYF
>NA|NA|TRBJ1-5|TRBV6-2/TRBV6-3
TGTGCCAGCAGTCCCCAAACAGGGTACAATCAGCCCCAGCATTTT
CASSPQTGYNQPQHF
>TRBD2|NA|TRBJ2-5|TRBV3-1/TRBV3-2
TGTGCCAGCAGCCAAATCGGCGGGAGAACCCAGTACTTC
CASSQIGGRTQYF
>NA|NA|TRBJ1-2|TRBV2
TGTGCCAGCAGTGAAATGGCCCGGGGTGGCTACACCTTC
CASSEMARGGYTF